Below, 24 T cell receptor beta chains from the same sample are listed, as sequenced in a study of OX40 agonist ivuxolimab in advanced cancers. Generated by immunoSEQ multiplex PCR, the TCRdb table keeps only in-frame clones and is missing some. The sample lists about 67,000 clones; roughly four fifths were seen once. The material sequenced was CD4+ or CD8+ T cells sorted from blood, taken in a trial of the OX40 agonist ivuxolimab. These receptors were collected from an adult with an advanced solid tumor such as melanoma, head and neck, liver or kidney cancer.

The CDR3 spells CASSLETGGPSSYEQYV. CDR3 sequence (DNA): TGTGCCAGCAGCTTAGAAACAGGGGGCCCGAGCTCCTACGAGCAGTACGTC. This chain joins TRBV7-9 and TRBJ2-7; 9 bases align to TRBD1. The CDR3 runs 17 residues. The germline CDR1 and CDR2 sequences are SEHNR and FQNEAQ (reference sequence). V lost 1 base to trimming and J lost 0 bases; unmatched junction nucleotides: 7.

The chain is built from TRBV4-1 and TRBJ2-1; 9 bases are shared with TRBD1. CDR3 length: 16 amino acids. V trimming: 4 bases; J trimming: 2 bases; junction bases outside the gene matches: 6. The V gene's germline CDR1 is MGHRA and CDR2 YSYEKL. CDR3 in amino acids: CASSLSDRGTYNEQFF. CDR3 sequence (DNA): TGCGCCAGCAGCCTCTCGGACAGGGGTACCTACAATGAGCAGTTCTTC.

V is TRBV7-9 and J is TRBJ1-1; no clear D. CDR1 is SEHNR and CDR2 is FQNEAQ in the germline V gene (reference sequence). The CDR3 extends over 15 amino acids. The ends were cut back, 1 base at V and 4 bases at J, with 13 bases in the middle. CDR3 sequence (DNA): TGTGCCAGCAGCTTAGGTCCAGGTAAGGGCACTGAAGCTTTCTTT. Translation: CASSLGPGKGTEAFF.

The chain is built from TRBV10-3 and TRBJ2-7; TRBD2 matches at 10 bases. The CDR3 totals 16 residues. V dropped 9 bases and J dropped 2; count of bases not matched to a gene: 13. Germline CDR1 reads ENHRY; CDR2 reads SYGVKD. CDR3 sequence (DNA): TGTGCCATGGGCGGACAGGCAGCGGGAGGGGCCTACGAGCAGTACTTC. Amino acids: CAMGGQAAGGAYEQYF.

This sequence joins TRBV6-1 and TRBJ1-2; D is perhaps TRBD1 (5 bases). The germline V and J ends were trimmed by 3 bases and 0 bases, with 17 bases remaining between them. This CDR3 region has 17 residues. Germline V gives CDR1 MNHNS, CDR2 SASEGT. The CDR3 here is CASSDAGWDRANYGYTF. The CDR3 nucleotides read TGTGCCAGCAGTGACGCGGGGTGGGACCGCGCTAACTATGGCTACACCTTC.

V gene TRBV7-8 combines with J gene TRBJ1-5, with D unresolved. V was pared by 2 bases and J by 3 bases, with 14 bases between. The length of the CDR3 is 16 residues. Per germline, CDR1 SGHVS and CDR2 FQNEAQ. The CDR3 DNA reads TGTGCCAGCAGCTTAACCGTCGCGGGATCCAATCAGCCCCAGCATTTT. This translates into CASSLTVAGSNQPQHF.

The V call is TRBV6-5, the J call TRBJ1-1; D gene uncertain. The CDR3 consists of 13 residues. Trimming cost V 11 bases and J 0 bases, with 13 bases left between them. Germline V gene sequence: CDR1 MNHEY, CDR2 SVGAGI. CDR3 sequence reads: CAGKTKMNTEAFF. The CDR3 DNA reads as TGTGCCGGCAAGACAAAGATGAACACTGAAGCTTTCTTT.

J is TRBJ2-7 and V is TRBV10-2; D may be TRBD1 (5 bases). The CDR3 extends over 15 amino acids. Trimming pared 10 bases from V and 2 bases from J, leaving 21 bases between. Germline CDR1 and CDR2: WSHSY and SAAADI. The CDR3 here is CANPNVPRVTYEQYV. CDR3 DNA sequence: TGCGCCAACCCGAATGTACCCAGGGTTACCTACGAGCAGTACGTC.

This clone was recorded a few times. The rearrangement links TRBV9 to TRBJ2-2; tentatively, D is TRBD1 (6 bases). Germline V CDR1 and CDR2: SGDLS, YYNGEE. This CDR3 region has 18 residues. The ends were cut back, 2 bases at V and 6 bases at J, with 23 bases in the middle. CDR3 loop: CASSVGQGRIRQPGELFF. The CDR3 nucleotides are TGTGCCAGCAGCGTCGGGCAGGGGAGAATAAGACAACCCGGGGAGCTGTTTTTT.

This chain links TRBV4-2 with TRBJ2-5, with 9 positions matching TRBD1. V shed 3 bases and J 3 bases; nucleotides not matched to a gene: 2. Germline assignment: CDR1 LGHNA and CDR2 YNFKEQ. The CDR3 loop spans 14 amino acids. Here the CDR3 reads CASSQGTGKETQYF. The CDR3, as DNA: TGTGCCAGCAGCCAGGGGACAGGGAAAGAGACCCAGTACTTC.

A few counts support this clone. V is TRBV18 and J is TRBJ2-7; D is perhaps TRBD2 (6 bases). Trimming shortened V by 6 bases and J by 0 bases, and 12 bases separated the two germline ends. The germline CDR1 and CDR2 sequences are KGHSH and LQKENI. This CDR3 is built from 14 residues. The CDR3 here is CASSVGGSSYEQYV. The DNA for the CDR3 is TGTGCCAGCTCGGTAGGAGGGAGCTCCTACGAGCAGTACGTC.

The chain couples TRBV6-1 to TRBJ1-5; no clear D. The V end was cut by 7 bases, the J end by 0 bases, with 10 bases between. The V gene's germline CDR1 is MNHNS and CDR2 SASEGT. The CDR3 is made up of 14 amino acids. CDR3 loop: CASTKGYSNQPQHF. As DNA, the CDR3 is TGTGCCAGCACTAAAGGGTATAGCAATCAGCCCCAGCATTTT.

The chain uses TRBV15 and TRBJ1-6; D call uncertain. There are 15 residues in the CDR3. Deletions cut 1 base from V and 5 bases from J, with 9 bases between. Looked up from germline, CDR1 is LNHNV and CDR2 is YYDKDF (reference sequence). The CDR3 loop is CATSRAQGHNSPLHF. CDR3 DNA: TGTGCCACCAGCAGAGCGCAAGGCCATAATTCACCCCTCCACTTT.

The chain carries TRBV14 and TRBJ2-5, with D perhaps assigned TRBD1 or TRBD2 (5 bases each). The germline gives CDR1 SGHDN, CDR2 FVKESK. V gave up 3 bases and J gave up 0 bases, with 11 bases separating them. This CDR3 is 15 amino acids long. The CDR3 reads CASSQIGTDQETQYF. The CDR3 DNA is TGTGCCAGCAGCCAGATCGGGACGGACCAAGAGACCCAGTACTTC.

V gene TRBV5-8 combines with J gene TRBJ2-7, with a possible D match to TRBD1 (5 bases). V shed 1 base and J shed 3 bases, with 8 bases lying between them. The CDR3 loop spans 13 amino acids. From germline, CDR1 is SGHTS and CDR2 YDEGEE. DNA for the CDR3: TGTGCCAGCAGCTTGAGGGGCCGCTACGAGCAGTACTTC. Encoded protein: CASSLRGRYEQYF.

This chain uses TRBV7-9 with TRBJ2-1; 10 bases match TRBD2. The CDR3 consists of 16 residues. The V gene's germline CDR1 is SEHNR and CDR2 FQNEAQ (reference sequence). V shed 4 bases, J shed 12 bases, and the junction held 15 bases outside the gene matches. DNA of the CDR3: TGTGCCAGCAGCTGGGTTCCGGGACTAGCGATCCCGGGGCAGTTCTTC. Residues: CASSWVPGLAIPGQFF.

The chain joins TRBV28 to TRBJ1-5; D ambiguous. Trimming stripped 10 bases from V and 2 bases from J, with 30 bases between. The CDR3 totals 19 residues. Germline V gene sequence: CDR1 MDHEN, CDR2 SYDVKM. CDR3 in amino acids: CATQDIRGPGRVGNQPQHF. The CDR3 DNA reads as TGTGCCACCCAGGATATCCGGGGTCCGGGCAGAGTGGGCAATCAGCCCCAGCATTTT. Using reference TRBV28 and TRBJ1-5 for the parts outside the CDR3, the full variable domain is DVKVTQSSRYLVKRTGEKVFLECVQDMDHENMFWYRQDPGLGLRLIYFSYDVKMKEKGDIPEGYSVSREKKERFSLILESASTNQTSMYLCATQDIRGPGRVGNQPQHFGDGTRLSIL.

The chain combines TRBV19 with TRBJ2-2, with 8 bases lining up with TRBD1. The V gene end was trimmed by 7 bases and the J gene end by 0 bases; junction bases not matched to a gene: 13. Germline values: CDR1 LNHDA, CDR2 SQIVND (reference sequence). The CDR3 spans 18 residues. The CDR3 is CASTMRRQGYPNTGELFF. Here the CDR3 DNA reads TGTGCCAGTACCATGAGGAGACAGGGGTATCCGAACACCGGGGAGCTGTTTTTT.

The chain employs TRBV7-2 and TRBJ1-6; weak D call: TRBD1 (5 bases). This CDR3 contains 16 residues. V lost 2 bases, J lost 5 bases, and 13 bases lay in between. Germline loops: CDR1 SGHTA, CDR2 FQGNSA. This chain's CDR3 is CASSLIFGRDNSPLHF. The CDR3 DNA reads TGTGCCAGCAGCTTAATATTTGGCAGGGATAATTCACCCCTCCACTTT.

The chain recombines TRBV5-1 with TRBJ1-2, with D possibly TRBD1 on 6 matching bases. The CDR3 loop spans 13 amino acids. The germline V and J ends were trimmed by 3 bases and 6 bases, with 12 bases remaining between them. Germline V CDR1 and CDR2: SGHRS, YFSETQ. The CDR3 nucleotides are TGCGCCAGCAGCTCGACAGGAGCCAATGGCTACACCTTC. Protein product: CASSSTGANGYTF.

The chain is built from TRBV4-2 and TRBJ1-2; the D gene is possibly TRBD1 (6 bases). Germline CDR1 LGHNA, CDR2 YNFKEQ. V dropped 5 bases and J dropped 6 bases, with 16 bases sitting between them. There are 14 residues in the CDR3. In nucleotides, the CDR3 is TGTGCCAGCAGCTTGGTGACAGGTCCGGATGGCTACACCTTC. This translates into CASSLVTGPDGYTF.

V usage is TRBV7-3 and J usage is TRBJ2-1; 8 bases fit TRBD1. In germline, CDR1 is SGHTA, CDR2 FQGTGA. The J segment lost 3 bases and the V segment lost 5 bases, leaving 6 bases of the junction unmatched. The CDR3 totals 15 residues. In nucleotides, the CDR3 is TGTGCCAGCAGCGACCGACAGGGGATCTACAATGAGCAGTTCTTC. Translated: CASSDRQGIYNEQFF.

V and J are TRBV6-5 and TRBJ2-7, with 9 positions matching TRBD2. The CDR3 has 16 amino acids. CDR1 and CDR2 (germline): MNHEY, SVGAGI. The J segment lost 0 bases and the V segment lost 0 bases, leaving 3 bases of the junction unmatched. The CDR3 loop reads CASSYSASGISYEQYF. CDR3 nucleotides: TGTGCCAGCAGTTACTCGGCTAGCGGGATCTCCTACGAGCAGTACTTC.

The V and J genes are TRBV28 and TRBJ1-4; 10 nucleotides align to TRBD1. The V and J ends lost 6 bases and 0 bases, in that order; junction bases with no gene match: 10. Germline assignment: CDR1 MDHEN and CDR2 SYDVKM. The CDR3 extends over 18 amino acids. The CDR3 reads CASSFNRDRGATNEKLFF. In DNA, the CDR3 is TGTGCCAGCAGCTTTAACCGGGACAGGGGTGCAACTAATGAAAAACTGTTTTTT.